Detailed here is one T cell receptor (beta chain). Antigen: not known. Naive CD4+ cells were CD45RA-selected; the remaining cells were memory. Assay: immunoSEQ multiplex PCR; the TCRdb copy retains only in-frame clones and omits some. The repertoire holds some 2.1 million clones, with 95% as singletons. The V and J ends lost 1 base and 11 bases respectively, with 14 bases between them. CDR1 SEHNR and CDR2 FQNEAQ come from the germline V gene (reference sequence). The CDR3 covers 13 residues. The data were taken from a study of shared clonotypes between healthy human individuals. At the level of the study: A couple of female and three male donors aged 18 to 49 were enrolled.

Study outcomes and limitations: Generation probability values for non-shared clonotypes were lower than those for clonotypes shared by all four donors.

V is TRBV7-9 and J is TRBJ1-1; tentative D call: TRBD1 (5 bases). This sequence was found in a man aged 18 to 30 in good health. Sample: naive CD4+ T cells sorted from blood. The subset was: CD45RA+ positively selected. The CDR3 spells CASSLVDQGGAFF. CDR3 DNA sequence: TGTGCCAGCAGCTTAGTGGATCAGGGAGGTGCTTTCTTT.